The sequence of this T cell receptor (beta chain) was determined in a study of T-cell memory formation after mild COVID-19. Study at large: Largely, TCR clusters stayed within a single donor.

A few counts support this clonotype. No antigen is known for it. The germline CDR1 and CDR2 sequences are SGHRS and YFSETQ. This CDR3 spans 15 amino acids. Trimming stripped 0 bases from V and 2 bases from J, with 10 bases between. General study findings and limits: CD4+ contracting clones were mainly CM and EM; CD8+ ones, EMRA. Cross-reactive memory appears to have joined, as suggested by some responding clones showing up in pre-infection memory. Later expanders leaned toward CD4+, whereas clones contracting from day 15 to 85 were balanced CD4/CD8.

From the 5' RACE reads, TCRdb called clonotypes with MiXCR, one entry per CDR3 protein. The sample has almost 550,000 distinct CDR3 sequences, around 21% seen once; the top ten hold about 12%. The gene calls are TRBV5-1 and TRBJ2-3; D call uncertain. Sequencing input: PBMCs or a T cell subset sorted from them (not recorded which). This clonotype originated in an adult woman who had mild COVID-19 (a few samples of this study predate the infection). Cell type and time point are not known. CDR3 DNA sequence: TGCGCCAGCAGCTTGGCCCAGGTTAACACAGATACGCAGTATTTT. It yields the protein CASSLAQVNTDTQYF.